Each of the 31 T cell receptor beta chains below was sequenced from the same sample in a study of vaccination effects on CD4 cells after COVID-19. The antigens of these receptors remain unknown. Here immunoSEQ multiplex PCR was the method, and the copy in TCRdb shows in-frame clones only, minus some. The sample includes roughly 30,000 clones, around 80% of them seen just once. The authors isolated CD4+ T cells after about eleven days of culture. The infection with SARS-CoV-2 (confirmed by PCR) occurred in this person between March and December 2020. The cohort was immunized with two doses of either the BNT162b2 or mRNA-1273 vaccine. The specimen was CD4+ T cells from PBMCs cultured without peptide, collected after COVID-19 vaccination. These receptors were obtained from a human donor who had a prior SARS-CoV-2 infection.

This clone was seen once. The V gene is TRBV7-6, the J gene TRBJ1-6, with D hard to call. The CDR3 sequence is 17 residues long. V lost 2 bases, J lost 1 base, and 12 bases lay in between. The germline gives CDR1 SGHVS, CDR2 FNYEAQ. CDR3 in DNA: TGTGCCAGCAGCTTAACCCGCGGGGTGTCCTATAATTCACCCCTCCACTTT. It specifies CASSLTRGVSYNSPLHF.

The J gene is TRBJ1-2, the V gene TRBV19; 7 positions agree with TRBD1. V dropped 3 bases and J dropped 0; count of bases not matched to a gene: 13. Germline loops: CDR1 LNHDA, CDR2 SQIVND (reference sequence). The CDR3 length is 18 residues. CDR3: CASSIPVPGQSSNYGYTF. As DNA, the CDR3 is TGTGCCAGTAGTATCCCCGTCCCGGGACAGTCTTCTAACTATGGCTACACCTTC.

This clone was observed once. The chain links TRBV28 to TRBJ2-7, with a possible D match to TRBD2 (8 bases). V dropped 4 bases and J dropped 2 bases, with 18 bases sitting between them. This CDR3 has 16 residues. The germline CDR1 and CDR2 sequences are MDHEN and SYDVKM. CDR3 nucleotides: TGTGCCAGCAGTTCAACGGGGGGGGACAGTCCCTACGAGCAGTACTTC. This gives the protein CASSSTGGDSPYEQYF.

With regard to this clone: No conserved phenylalanine or tryptophan ends this CDR3, so it is likely a read error. Because the CDR3's place on the DNA is in doubt, the DNA is left out and the CDR3 is given as listed by TCRdb. The gene calls are TRBV18 and TRBJ1-4; the D call in the table, TRBD1, was not verified against the DNA. The CDR3 length equals 11 residues, ends included. CDR1 is KGHSH and CDR2 is LQKENI in the germline V gene. CDR3 loop: CASSGGDRESM.

The chain recombines TRBV7-9 with TRBJ2-7; D unresolved. Trimming left V 1 base short and J 4 bases short, with 11 bases between. This CDR3 is built from 14 residues. Germline CDR1 is SEHNR and CDR2 is FQNEAQ (reference sequence). This chain's CDR3 is CASSLGGLGYEQYF. The DNA for the CDR3 is TGTGCCAGCAGCTTAGGGGGTTTAGGATACGAGCAGTACTTC.

This chain links TRBV7-2 with TRBJ2-2, with a tentative D call TRBD2 (5 bases). Trimming removed 2 bases from V and 10 bases from J, with 14 bases in between. The germline CDR1 and CDR2 sequences are SGHTA and FQGNSA. The CDR3 runs 14 residues. CDR3 DNA: TGTGCCAGCAGCTTAAGACTTACCGGGGAGGAGCTGTTTTTT. It yields the protein CASSLRLTGEELFF.

This clone came up a few times. The chain employs TRBV5-1 and TRBJ1-3; D unclear. Germline V gives CDR1 SGHRS, CDR2 YFSETQ. The CDR3 is made up of 12 amino acids. V was pared by 0 bases and J by 4 bases, with 2 bases between. This CDR3 is CASSLGGNTIYF. The CDR3 nucleotides read TGCGCCAGCAGCTTGGGGGGAAACACCATATATTTT.

The rearrangement links TRBV5-1 to TRBJ2-7, with TRBD2 matching 9 bases. Germline V gives CDR1 SGHRS, CDR2 YFSETQ. J was trimmed by 2 bases and V by 4 bases; bases with no gene match: 10. The CDR3 totals 16 residues. This chain's CDR3 is CASSPSLAGVPYEQYF. The CDR3 DNA follows: TGCGCCAGCAGCCCTTCATTAGCGGGAGTCCCCTACGAGCAGTACTTC.

The chain uses TRBV30 and TRBJ2-5; D is possibly TRBD2 (6 bases). Germline CDR1 reads GTSNPN; CDR2 reads SVGIG (reference sequence). V lost 0 bases to trimming and J lost 7 bases, with 12 bases between them. CDR3 length equals 13 residues. CDR3 in DNA: TGTGCCTGGAGTGTATCGGGAGAGGGGACCCAGTACTTC. Its translation is CAWSVSGEGTQYF.

This clone was recorded a few times. The chain joins TRBV5-4 to TRBJ2-7, with a tentative D call TRBD2 (5 bases). CDR3 length: 15 residues. The germline V gene encodes CDR1 SGHNT and CDR2 YYREEE (reference sequence). Trimming shortened V by 1 base and J by 0 bases, and 11 bases separated the two germline ends. CDR3 in amino acids: CASSLPGSSSYEQYF. For the CDR3, the DNA is TGTGCCAGCAGCTTGCCGGGGTCGAGCTCCTACGAGCAGTACTTC.

V is TRBV11-3 and J is TRBJ1-4, with D possibly being TRBD1 (6 bases). There are 15 residues in the CDR3. The V gene lost 2 bases and the J gene lost 2 bases, with 9 bases spanning the gap. Looked up from germline, CDR1 is SGHNT and CDR2 is YENEEA. The CDR3 coding sequence is TGTGCCAGCAGCTTACCAGGGGTGACTAATGAAAAACTGTTTTTT. Its translation: CASSLPGVTNEKLFF.

This clone is a singleton in its sample. The V call is TRBV5-1, the J call TRBJ2-6; tentatively, D is TRBD1 (6 bases). With 4 bases removed from V and 5 bases from J, the gap between germline ends came to 13 bases. CDR1 SGHRS and CDR2 YFSETQ come from the germline V gene. This CDR3 region has 15 residues. Here the CDR3 DNA reads TGCGCCAGCAGCCCCCAAGGGGGTCGGGCCAACGTCCTGACTTTC. Translating it yields CASSPQGGRANVLTF. The full variable domain, completed using reference TRBV5-1 and TRBJ2-6, is KAGVTQTPRYLIKTRGQQVTLSCSPISGHRSVSWYQQTPGQGLQFLFEYFSETQRNKGNFPGRFSGRQFSNSRSEMNVSTLELGDSALYLCASSPQGGRANVLTFGAGSRLTVL.

The chain links TRBV27 to TRBJ2-1; tentatively, D is TRBD2 (5 bases). The germline V and J ends were trimmed by 5 bases and 0 bases, with 11 bases remaining between them. The CDR3 is 15 amino acids. Germline CDR1 reads MNHEY; CDR2 reads SMNVEV (reference sequence). The CDR3, as DNA: TGTGCCAGCAGTCTAGACCGGGGCTCCTACAATGAGCAGTTCTTC. This gives the protein CASSLDRGSYNEQFF.

The chain uses TRBV11-1 and TRBJ2-6, with TRBD1 as a possible D gene (6 bases). Germline assignment: CDR1 SGHAT and CDR2 FQDESV (reference sequence). Trimming shortened V by 11 bases and J by 2 bases, and 16 bases separated the two germline ends. The CDR3 contains 15 residues. CDR3 residues: CACAQGGPGANVLTF. CDR3 in DNA: TGTGCCTGCGCACAGGGTGGACCTGGGGCCAACGTCCTGACTTTC.

V is TRBV5-4 and J is TRBJ2-3, with D tentatively TRBD2 (6 bases). V was cut by 0 bases and J by 3 bases, with 14 bases left in between. This CDR3 spans 16 amino acids. CDR1 and CDR2 from the germline V gene are SGHNT and YYREEE (reference sequence). CDR3 protein: CASSLAGVTRTDTQYF. The DNA of the CDR3 is TGTGCCAGCAGCTTGGCGGGGGTCACCAGGACAGATACGCAGTATTTT.

The V call is TRBV19, the J call TRBJ1-5; D is unclear. This CDR3 spans 16 amino acids. Germline V CDR1 and CDR2: LNHDA, SQIVND (reference sequence). The ends were cut back, 0 bases at V and 3 bases at J, with 12 bases in the middle. In nucleotides, the CDR3 is TGTGCCAGTAGTATAGATTCCGCCCGCTACAATCAGCCCCAGCATTTT. It codes for CASSIDSARYNQPQHF.

This clone was detected only a few times. The chain combines TRBV5-4 with TRBJ2-7; 8 bases map to TRBD2. The CDR3 extends over 14 amino acids. CDR1 and CDR2 from the germline V gene are SGHNT and YYREEE (reference sequence). Trimming at V came to 0 bases and at J to 6 bases, leaving 5 bases not matched to a gene. CDR3 sequence (DNA): TGTGCCAGCAGCTTGGAGCGGGAGAGATCCGAGCAGTACTTC. Its protein product is CASSLERERSEQYF.

The gene calls are TRBV15 and TRBJ2-1, with 12 positions matching TRBD2. The CDR3 has 17 amino acids. Germline V CDR1 and CDR2: LNHNV, YYDKDF (reference sequence). Trimming took 1 base from V and 6 from J; bases not matched to a gene: 7. The CDR3 DNA sequence: TGTGCCACCAGCAGAGGTCTACTAGCGGGGGGTCCCAATGAGCAGTTCTTC. Amino acid sequence: CATSRGLLAGGPNEQFF.

The rearrangement links TRBV7-6 to TRBJ2-1; 11 bases are a match to TRBD1. Losses at the gene ends were 5 bases for V and 7 bases for J; bases not matched to a gene: 10. This CDR3 has 16 residues. Germline V lookup: CDR1 SGHVS, CDR2 FNYEAQ. The CDR3 spells CASSKHGQGAGNEQFF. DNA of the CDR3: TGTGCCAGCAGCAAACACGGACAGGGGGCGGGGAATGAGCAGTTCTTC.

The chain employs TRBV5-4 and TRBJ2-2, with D maybe TRBD2 (5 bases). Trimming took 1 base from V and 2 from J, leaving 9 bases between them. The CDR3 sequence is 15 residues long. CDR1 SGHNT and CDR2 YYREEE come from the germline V gene (reference sequence). The CDR3 coding sequence is TGTGCCAGCAGCTTGTTTCTAGCAAACACCGGGGAGCTGTTTTTT. Translation gives CASSLFLANTGELFF. Complete variable domain (other parts from reference TRBV5-4 and TRBJ2-2): ETGVTQSPTHLIKTRGQQVTLRCSSQSGHNTVSWYQQALGQGPQFIFQYYREEENGRGNFPPRFSGLQFPNYSSELNVNALELDDSALYLCASSLFLANTGELFFGEGSRLTVL.

This sequence joins TRBV6-6 and TRBJ1-6; no reliable D call. The germline gives CDR1 MNHNY, CDR2 SVGAGI (reference sequence). Trimming took 0 bases from V and 8 from J, leaving 11 bases between them. The CDR3 covers 15 residues. The CDR3 region has the DNA TGTGCCAGCAGTTACTCCCGGGTTGAGTATTCACCCCTCCACTTT. As protein: CASSYSRVEYSPLHF.

This clone was recorded once. This sequence joins TRBV7-2 and TRBJ2-1; D may be TRBD1 (6 bases). The ends were cut back, 2 bases at V and 7 bases at J, with 15 bases in the middle. The CDR3 totals 15 residues. The V gene's germline CDR1 is SGHTA and CDR2 FQGNSA. CDR3 region: CASSLWGPPMNEQFF. CDR3 sequence (DNA): TGTGCCAGCAGCTTATGGGGGCCCCCAATGAATGAGCAGTTCTTC.

This chain connects TRBV11-2 to TRBJ1-4; D call uncertain. V was trimmed by 0 bases and J by 8 bases, leaving 13 bases between them. Germline V CDR1 and CDR2: SGHAT, FQNNGV. The CDR3 is 15 residues long. The CDR3 nucleotides read TGTGCCAGCAGCTTAGATCGCGTAGGAGGGGAAAAACTGTTTTTT. Its translation: CASSLDRVGGEKLFF.

V is TRBV6-5 and J is TRBJ1-4; D perhaps matches TRBD1 (6 bases). V was trimmed by 6 bases and J by 3 bases, leaving 11 bases between them. The CDR3 runs to 14 residues. CDR1 is MNHEY, CDR2 SVGAGI, per germline. CDR3 in amino acids: CASRLGGSNEKLFF. The CDR3 DNA is TGTGCCAGCAGGCTAGGGGGGTCTAATGAAAAACTGTTTTTT.

The chain joins TRBV5-4 to TRBJ2-2; either TRBD1 or TRBD2 may supply D (5 bases each). Germline CDR1 and CDR2: SGHNT and YYREEE (reference sequence). CDR3 length: 16 residues. V was clipped by 0 bases and J by 4 bases, with 13 bases between them. CDR3 DNA sequence: TGTGCCAGCAGCTTGGCGGGGCGTTCGGGCACCGGGGAGCTGTTTTTT. Protein product: CASSLAGRSGTGELFF.

In the case of this clone: In the same sample, other DNA sequences code for this CDR3. V gene TRBV7-2 combines with J gene TRBJ2-5; D is possibly TRBD2 (6 bases). The CDR3 sequence is 14 residues long. Germline values: CDR1 SGHTA, CDR2 FQGNSA. V lost 1 base to trimming and J lost 2 bases, with 8 bases between them. The CDR3, as DNA: TGTGCCAGCAGCTTAGTAGCGGCGCAAGAGACCCAGTACTTC. Protein product: CASSLVAAQETQYF.

The chain couples TRBV7-9 to TRBJ1-4; D unresolved. CDR1 is SEHNR, CDR2 FQNEAQ, per germline (reference sequence). Trimming took off 2 bases at V and 10 bases at J, with 5 bases between the two ends. The CDR3 is 11 residues long. CDR3 nucleotides: TGTGCCAGCAGCTTAACTGGAAAACTGTTTTTT. Translating gives CASSLTGKLFF.

As concerns this clone: Mismatch with germline at one junction end may stem from a read error. The chain is built from TRBV19 and TRBJ1-1, with D unresolved. The germline CDR1 and CDR2 sequences are LNHDA and SQIVND (reference sequence). The CDR3 runs to 14 residues. CDR3 sequence: CASSIVGPWAEVFF. Written as DNA, the CDR3 is TGTGCCAGTAGTATAGTCGGGCCGTGGGCTGAAGTTTTCTTT.

This clone was found a few times. The chain has TRBV24-1 and TRBJ2-1; TRBD1 is a possible D gene (6 bases). The germline gives CDR1 KGHDR, CDR2 SFDVKD. The CDR3 has 15 residues. The V gene lost 4 bases and the J gene lost 4 bases, with 13 bases spanning the gap. The CDR3: CATSETDRYYNEQFF. CDR3 bases: TGTGCCACCAGTGAAACAGACAGGTATTACAATGAGCAGTTCTTC.

V usage is TRBV7-2 and J usage is TRBJ1-2; D ambiguous. CDR1 is SGHTA and CDR2 is FQGNSA in the germline V gene. V was trimmed by 3 bases and J by 8 bases, leaving 25 bases between them. This CDR3 has 17 amino acids. The CDR3 region is CASSFFMRSAAAEGYTF. The CDR3 nucleotides are TGTGCCAGCAGCTTTTTTATGAGGTCGGCAGCGGCGGAGGGCTACACCTTC.

This sequence joins TRBV5-1 and TRBJ2-3, with TRBD2 identical over 9 bases. Germline values: CDR1 SGHRS, CDR2 YFSETQ. V lost 4 bases to trimming and J lost 2 bases; unmatched junction nucleotides: 8. The CDR3 runs to 16 residues. CDR3 sequence (DNA): TGCGCCAGCAGCGGAATGACTAGCGGTCCCACAGATACGCAGTATTTT. Its protein product is CASSGMTSGPTDTQYF.